Listed below are T cell receptor beta chains from one sample, sequenced in a study of radiotherapy plus CTLA-4 blockade in lung cancer. Sequenced by immunoSEQ multiplex PCR; TCRdb stores in-frame clones only, minus some. The sample records about 49,000 clones, about 88% being singletons. Source: peripheral blood, taken from a patient treated with radiotherapy plus ipilimumab. The receptors stem from a human donor with non-small cell lung cancer whose response to radiotherapy plus ipilimumab could not be evaluated. The conserved cysteine and the conserved F or W are not part of the CDR3 here.

len	v_gene	j_gene	CDR3aa
13	TRBV9	TRBJ2-6	ASSATGIGANVLT
13	TRBV7-8	TRBJ2-1	ASSLRLLADNEQF
11	TRBV5-6	TRBJ1-6	ASSSLQNSPLH
12	TRBV5-6	TRBJ2-7	ASSLGRGLNEQY
13	TRBV7-9	TRBJ2-5	ASSPLGADGETQY
12	TRBV4-3	TRBJ2-7	ASSLHREEGEQY
12	TRBV30	TRBJ1-1	AWRWGVANTEAF
13	TRBV6-5	TRBJ1-2	ASSYSKGTNYGYT
12	TRBV19	TRBJ1-1	ASSIGQGVPEAF
13	TRBV9	TRBJ2-7	ASSVANRGPYEQY
14	TRBV9	TRBJ2-3	ASSVGGRQGEDTQY
13	TRBV4-3	TRBJ2-1	ASSQDGRGNNEQF
14	TRBV9	TRBJ1-4	ASSVGPGRGNEKLF
17	TRBV7-9	TRBJ2-3	ASSLGGISGLDTTDTQY
12	TRBV28	TRBJ1-5	ASSLRGSNQPQH
13	TRBV27	TRBJ2-7	ASSYGPGQRNEQY
15	TRBV10-1	TRBJ1-2	ASRLPIEGMLNYGYT
14	TRBV5-4	TRBJ2-7	ASSGHTGTGVWEQY
9	TRBV5-1	TRBJ1-4	ASSPGGKLF
11	TRBV18	TRBJ1-5	ASSGGDAQPQH
14	TRBV5-5	TRBJ2-1	ASSLNRLAGGPEQF
12	TRBV7-9	TRBJ1-1	ASSLNTGNTEAF
10	TRBV18	TRBJ2-1	ASSPPFDEQF
14	TRBV21-1	TRBJ1-4	ASSKVSRGAYEKLF
11	TRBV28	TRBJ1-2	ASSLSRVSGYT
16	TRBV7-2	TRBJ2-5	ASSLAGLAGGFGETQY
11	TRBV30	TRBJ2-5	AWSRGQQETQY
15	TRBV30	TRBJ2-1	AWSLNPLAGVHNEQF
13	TRBV19	TRBJ1-2	ASTGTEAPLYGYT
13	TRBV27	TRBJ2-7	ASSFLPGGAYEQY
15	TRBV25-1	TRBJ2-5	ASSESELAGFQETQY
9	TRBV28	TRBJ1-2	ASSFLSGYT
12	TRBV10-1	TRBJ2-1	ASSDEASYNEQF